Sequencing of this T cell receptor beta chain was carried out in a study of control samples from healthy donors and cancer patients. Repertoires were generated with immunoSEQ multiplex PCR, while TCRdb's copy carries only in-frame clones and drops some. The table has 350,000 to 450,000 clones, more than 80% seen once. Germline V gives CDR1 MNHEY, CDR2 SVGAGI. The CDR3 spans 14 residues. The V gene lost 6 bases and the J gene lost 2 bases, with 8 bases spanning the gap. The chain carries TRBV6-5 and TRBJ1-6; D may be TRBD1 (5 bases). Sequencing was performed on PBMCs. This sequence originates from a man aged 35 to 55 with head and neck cancer. CDR3 coding DNA: TGTGCCAGCAGAAGGGGAACCTATAATTCACCCCTCCACTTT. As protein: CASRRGTYNSPLHF.